Each of the 11 T cell receptor beta chains below was sequenced from the same sample in a study of cytomegalovirus exposure and HLA in healthy donors. PCR involved 60 Vbeta and 13 Jbeta primers. Here immunoSEQ multiplex PCR was the method, and the copy in TCRdb shows in-frame clones only, minus some. This table holds 85,000 to 120,000 clones, around 77% found once. The sample consisted of PBMCs. The receptors come from a male donor in good health and CMV-seropositive.

This clone was recorded once. The chain recombines TRBV5-6 with TRBJ2-5, with 8 bases aligning to TRBD1. The junction had 7 bases not matched to a gene; V was cut back by 4 bases and J by 2 bases. CDR3 length equals 15 residues. Germline V gene data show CDR1 as SGHDT and CDR2 as YYEEEE. The CDR3 region has the DNA TGTGCCAGCAGCCAGATGGACAGGGTGCAAGAGACCCAGTACTTC. Protein: CASSQMDRVQETQYF.

The rearrangement uses TRBV6-6 and TRBJ1-2, with D uncertain. This CDR3 spans 13 amino acids. Trimming took off 0 bases at V and 6 bases at J, with 8 bases between the two ends. Per germline, CDR1 MNHNY and CDR2 SVGAGI (reference sequence). The CDR3, as DNA: TGTGCCAGCAGTTACTCCGGAGTTGATGGCTACACCTTC. Protein: CASSYSGVDGYTF.

The V gene is TRBV19, the J gene TRBJ2-1; possibly TRBD1 for D (6 bases). Trimming removed 1 base at V and 7 bases at J, with 11 bases between. Looked up from germline, CDR1 is LNHDA and CDR2 is SQIVND (reference sequence). This CDR3 spans 14 amino acids. CDR3 sequence reads: CASSIGTVYNEQFF. CDR3 DNA sequence: TGTGCCAGTAGTATAGGGACAGTTTATAATGAGCAGTTCTTC.

This chain joins TRBV9 and TRBJ2-4, with no clear D. The CDR3 totals 14 residues. The germline V and J ends were trimmed by 3 bases and 1 base, with 8 bases remaining between them. The germline V gene has CDR1 SGDLS and CDR2 YYNGEE. CDR3 bases: TGTGCCAGCAGCGGAGCAGGCGCCAAAAACATTCAGTACTTC. This codes for CASSGAGAKNIQYF.

The V gene is TRBV11-2, the J gene TRBJ2-3; the D gene is possibly TRBD2 (7 bases). Germline CDR1 is SGHAT and CDR2 is FQNNGV. Trimming removed 5 bases at V and 0 bases at J, with 15 bases between. CDR3 length: 16 residues. CDR3: CASSHTGGRSTDTQYF. The CDR3 DNA reads TGTGCCAGCAGCCACACGGGGGGCCGGAGCACAGATACGCAGTATTTT.

V and J are TRBV2 and TRBJ2-7; no clear D. Trimming stripped 10 bases from V and 2 bases from J, with 15 bases between. CDR3 size: 13 residues. CDR1 is SNHLY, CDR2 FYNNEI, per germline. CDR3: CATRATPAYEQYF. The CDR3 nucleotides are TGTGCCACCCGAGCGACCCCGGCCTACGAGCAGTACTTC. Together with reference TRBV2 and TRBJ2-7, the CDR3 gives the full variable domain: EPEVTQTPSHQVTQMGQEVILRCVPISNHLYFYWYRQILGQKVEFLVSFYNNEISEKSEIFDDQFSVERPDGSNFTLKIRSTKLEDSAMYFCATRATPAYEQYFGPGTRLTVT.

The chain employs TRBV5-1 and TRBJ2-3, with a weak D call TRBD1 (5 bases). The CDR3 covers 13 residues. CDR1 and CDR2 (germline): SGHRS, YFSETQ. V was pared by 9 bases and J by 2 bases, with 13 bases between. The CDR3 nucleotides read TGCGCCACCAAGAAGGGGAACACAGATACGCAGTATTTT. Amino acids: CATKKGNTDTQYF.

The CDR3 loop reads CASRLATTYNEQFF. CDR3 DNA sequence: TGTGCCAGCAGGCTAGCGACCACCTACAATGAGCAGTTCTTC. J is TRBJ2-1 and V is TRBV28; the D gene is possibly TRBD2 (6 bases). Germline CDR1 reads MDHEN; CDR2 reads SYDVKM. This CDR3 is built from 14 residues. V lost 6 bases, J lost 2 bases, and 11 bases lay in between.

The V and J genes are TRBV9 and TRBJ2-7; no clear D. Trimming shortened V by 0 bases and J by 0 bases, and 10 bases separated the two germline ends. The CDR3 totals 15 residues. Germline values: CDR1 SGDLS, CDR2 YYNGEE. The CDR3 nucleotides are TGTGCCAGCAGCGTAGAACAGTCGAGCTCCTACGAGCAGTACTTC. It translates to CASSVEQSSSYEQYF.

This rearrangement joins TRBV1 to TRBJ2-5; the table assigns TRBD2, which was not confirmed against the DNA. The DNA end favors TRBJ2-7, so the J call may be wrong. TRBV1 has pseudogene status. CDR3 size: 16 residues. The CDR3 protein is CTSIFLGTANSYEQYF. DNA of the CDR3: TGCACCAGCATCTTTTTAGGGACTGCCAACTCCTACGAGCAGTACTTC.

This clone was seen once. The J gene is TRBJ2-7, the V gene TRBV9; tentatively, D is TRBD2 (5 bases). CDR1 is SGDLS, CDR2 YYNGEE, per germline. V lost 0 bases to trimming and J lost 0 bases, with 7 bases between them. This CDR3 has 14 residues. DNA of the CDR3: TGTGCCAGCAGCGTAGGAGGGATCTCCTACGAGCAGTACTTC. Translating it yields CASSVGGISYEQYF.